A single sample is the source of the 12 T cell receptor beta chains below, sequenced in a study of regulatory T cells in long-lasting Graves disease. As to time point: newly diagnosed GD, antithyroid drugs for less than 3 months. The TCR library was prepared using RNA isolated from PBMCs. Construction of TCR beta libraries relied on iRepertoire HTBI primers and on Arm-PCR targeting CDR3 regions. TCRdb re-called the multiplex PCR reads through MiXCR, storing one row per CDR3 protein. In the table there are 540,000 or so distinct CDR3 sequences, 13% of which are singletons. The same data also contributed to another study, on T cells in Graves' hyperthyroidism and ophthalmopathy.

Sequenced material: peripheral blood mononuclear cells (PBMCs), taken at new diagnosis, from a patient treated with antithyroid drugs. The receptors originated from a young man with Graves disease.

At least ten counts were recorded for this clonotype. DNA of the CDR3: TGTGCCAGCAGCCAATCGGTGATGAACACTGAAGCTTTCTTT. Its translation is CASSQSVMNTEAFF. J is TRBJ1-1 and V is TRBV3-1; D is undetermined. Germline loops: CDR1 LGHDT, CDR2 YNNKEL (reference sequence). This CDR3 contains 14 residues. Deletions cut 2 bases from V and 0 bases from J, with 7 bases between.

This clonotype was picked up a small number of times. The chain combines TRBV19 with TRBJ2-1; 7 bases line up with TRBD2. Germline values: CDR1 LNHDA, CDR2 SQIVND (reference sequence). The V gene end was trimmed by 2 bases and the J gene end by 7 bases; junction bases not matched to a gene: 8. The CDR3 is 15 residues long. The CDR3, as DNA: TGTGCCAGTAGTATAAGACGGGAGGTGGGGAATGAGCAGTTCTTC. Its protein is CASSIRREVGNEQFF.

The chain combines TRBV5-6 with TRBJ2-1; D is perhaps TRBD2 (5 bases). The CDR3 length is 20 residues. The V and J ends lost 4 bases and 0 bases respectively, with 26 bases between them. Looked up from germline, CDR1 is SGHDT and CDR2 is YYEEEE. The DNA of the CDR3 is TGTGCCAGCAGCGGGGAGCCTCGGAGGCTACAGCGGAGCTCCTACAATGAGCAGTTCTTC. Translating it yields CASSGEPRRLQRSSYNEQFF.

This clonotype was counted ten times or more. CDR3: CSAISGQGLLYEQYF. The CDR3 bases are TGCAGTGCTATCTCGGGACAGGGCCTCCTCTACGAGCAGTACTTC. The chain combines TRBV20-1 with TRBJ2-7, with TRBD1 matching 9 bases. Germline lookup yields CDR1 DFQATT and CDR2 SNEGSKA (reference sequence). Trimming cost V 4 bases and J 3 bases; bases outside gene matches: 10. The CDR3 loop spans 15 amino acids.

The table lists this clonotype with many counts. V usage is TRBV27 and J usage is TRBJ2-5; 12 bases match TRBD1. CDR1 and CDR2 (germline): MNHEY, SMNVEV (reference sequence). The CDR3 covers 15 residues. Trimming removed 6 bases from V and 5 bases from J; junction bases left unmatched: 7. CDR3 in amino acids: CASRLGTGGGETQYF. DNA of the CDR3: TGTGCCAGCAGACTCGGGACAGGGGGCGGCGAGACCCAGTACTTC.

Details on this clonotype: A read error may explain this, as a much larger clone is one base away. The chain joins TRBV29-1 to TRBJ2-3; D assignment may be TRBD1 or TRBD2 (6 bases each). This CDR3 contains 16 residues. Germline CDR1 SQVTM, CDR2 ANQGSEA. In DNA, the CDR3 is TGCGGCGTTGAAGATCTTGGAGGGGGAAGAACAGATACGCAGTATTTT. Its translation: CGVEDLGGGRTDTQYF.

This clonotype was seen many times. Sequence at one end of the junction differs from germline and may be a read error. The chain joins TRBV5-1 to TRBJ2-3; TRBD1 aligns across 7 bases. From germline, CDR1 is SGHRS and CDR2 YFSETQ. The CDR3 sequence is 15 residues long. In DNA, the CDR3 is TGTGCCAGCAGCCAAATCGGGGACAGCCTAGATACGCAGTATTTT. The encoded protein is CASSQIGDSLDTQYF.

This clonotype has ten or more counts. The rearrangement joins TRBV15 to TRBJ2-7, with 8 bases matching TRBD1. CDR1 LNHNV and CDR2 YYDKDF come from the germline V gene (reference sequence). V dropped 0 bases and J dropped 11; count of bases not matched to a gene: 6. The CDR3 extends over 13 amino acids. The CDR3 coding sequence is TGTGCCACCAGCAGAGATCAGGGGGCGAATGAGTACTTC. It encodes CATSRDQGANEYF.

V usage is TRBV19 and J usage is TRBJ1-5, with D perhaps TRBD1 (5 bases). CDR3 length equals 16 residues. The V and J ends lost 1 base and 5 bases respectively, with 15 bases between them. Germline V gene lookup returns CDR1 LNHDA and CDR2 SQIVND (reference sequence). The CDR3 region is CASSIVPREIYQPQHF. DNA of the CDR3: TGTGCCAGTAGTATAGTCCCCAGGGAGATATATCAGCCCCAGCATTTT.

This clonotype was seen ten or more times. The V call is TRBV6-1, the J call TRBJ1-4; D is perhaps TRBD1 (6 bases). Trimming cost V 6 bases and J 2 bases, with 13 bases left between them. CDR3 length: 15 residues. Per germline, CDR1 MNHNS and CDR2 SASEGT. The DNA for the CDR3 is TGTGCCAGCAGGGTCCTGACAGGTACTAATGAAAAACTGTTTTTT. Protein: CASRVLTGTNEKLFF.

This clonotype was counted many times. The J gene is TRBJ1-1, the V gene TRBV3-1, with 10 bases identical to TRBD1. This CDR3 spans 14 amino acids. V lost 5 bases and J lost 5; bases outside the gene matches: 5. The germline gives CDR1 LGHDT, CDR2 YNNKEL (reference sequence). In DNA form, the CDR3 reads TGTGCCAGCAGCTCCTCGGACAGGGGGACTGAAGCTTTCTTT. Translated: CASSSSDRGTEAFF.

This chain links TRBV6-2 or TRBV6-3 with TRBJ1-2; TRBD1 might be the D (5 bases). The V and J ends lost 2 bases and 8 bases respectively, with 12 bases between them. The CDR3 runs to 13 residues. Germline V gene lookup returns CDR1 MNHEY and CDR2 SVGEGT. In DNA form, the CDR3 reads TGTGCCAGCAGTTACGGGGCACTCGGCGGCTACACCTTC. Its translation: CASSYGALGGYTF.